The rows below give T cell receptor beta chains drawn from one sample of a study of T cell responses to AZD1222 COVID-19 vaccine. The method was immunoSEQ multiplex PCR; TCRdb's version includes in-frame clones alone and lacks a portion of them. The data contain 89,000 or so clones, approximately 90% of them singletons. The material was peripheral blood, obtained 28 days after the second AZD1222 dose. The receptors were gathered from an adult who received the AZD1222 COVID-19 vaccine. The CDR3 runs from the conserved cysteine through the conserved F or W. The order of the fields is J gene, clone size, V gene, D gene, CDR3 DNA, CDR3 protein. A D gene is named only where the DNA matches it firmly. Expanded clones get a size class; other rows say once, few or many, or leave the size out.

J: TRBJ2-5; size: .; V: TRBV11-2; D: .; DNA: TGTGCCAGCAGCTTCGAAAACTACCAAGAGACCCAGTACTTC; CDR3: CASSFENYQETQYF
J: TRBJ2-5; size: .; V: TRBV19; D: .; DNA: TGTGCCTACATATGGGGCGGGCAAGAGACCCAGTACTTC; CDR3: CAYIWGGQETQYF
J: TRBJ2-7; size: .; V: TRBV19; D: .; DNA: TGTGCCAGTAGTATCTCTTCCTACGAGCAGTACTTC; CDR3: CASSISSYEQYF
J: TRBJ1-5; size: .; V: TRBV2; D: .; DNA: TGTGCCAGCATGCGGAACCCGGAGGGGCCCCAGCATTTT; CDR3: CASMRNPEGPQHF
J: TRBJ1-2; size: .; V: TRBV10-3; D: .; DNA: TGTGCCATCAGTGACACGACAGTGAACTATGGCTACACCTTC; CDR3: CAISDTTVNYGYTF
J: TRBJ2-7; size: .; V: TRBV6-5; D: TRBD2; DNA: TGTGCCAGCTGGCGGAGCGGGAGCCACGAGCAGTACTTC; CDR3: CASWRSGSHEQYF
J: TRBJ2-4; size: once; V: TRBV10-3; D: .; DNA: TGTGCCACCGGAGGAGGGTCAGGTAACATTCAGTACTTC; CDR3: CATGGGSGNIQYF
J: TRBJ1-4; size: .; V: TRBV30; D: .; DNA: TGTGCCTGGATCTCCCACATAGGGGAAAAACTGTTTTTT; CDR3: CAWISHIGEKLFF
J: TRBJ2-3; size: .; V: TRBV7-2; D: .; DNA: TGTGCCAGCAGCTTAAGTTCCCATCTGGATACGCAGTATTTT; CDR3: CASSLSSHLDTQYF
J: TRBJ2-5; size: .; V: TRBV7-2; D: TRBD2; DNA: TGTGCCAGCAGCTCAATGCGGGGGGGCGAGGTTGGAGAGACCCAGTACTTC; CDR3: CASSSMRGGEVGETQYF
J: TRBJ1-4; size: .; V: TRBV28; D: TRBD1; DNA: TGTGCCAGCAGTCGGTACAGGGGGTCCCCCGAAAAACTGTTTTTT; CDR3: CASSRYRGSPEKLFF
J: TRBJ2-1; size: .; V: TRBV11-3; D: .; DNA: TGTGCCAGCAGTTCAACCGGGGCCCAGCGGAAGTACAATGAGCAGTTCTTC; CDR3: CASSSTGAQRKYNEQFF
J: TRBJ2-5; size: .; V: TRBV27; D: TRBD2; DNA: TGTGCCAGCAGTACCACCGCCTTCGCGGGAGGTCCACCCGCCGTGCGTGGGACCCAGTACTTC; CDR3: CASSTTAFAGGPPAVRGTQYF
J: TRBJ2-2; size: .; V: TRBV24-1; D: .; DNA: TGTGCCACCAGTGCGGGGACGGCAGACACCGGGGAGCTGTTTTTT; CDR3: CATSAGTADTGELFF